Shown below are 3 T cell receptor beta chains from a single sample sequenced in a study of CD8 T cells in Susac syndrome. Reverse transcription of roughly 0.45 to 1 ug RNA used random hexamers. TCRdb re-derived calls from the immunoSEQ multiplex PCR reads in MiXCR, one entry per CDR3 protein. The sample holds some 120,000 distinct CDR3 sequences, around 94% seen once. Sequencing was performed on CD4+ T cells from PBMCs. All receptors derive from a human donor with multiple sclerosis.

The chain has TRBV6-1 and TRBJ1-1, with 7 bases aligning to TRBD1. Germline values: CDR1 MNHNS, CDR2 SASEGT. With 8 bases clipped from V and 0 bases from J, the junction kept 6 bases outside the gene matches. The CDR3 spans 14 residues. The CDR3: CASGRQGMNTEAFF. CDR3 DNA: TGTGCCAGCGGACGACAGGGAATGAACACTGAAGCTTTCTTT.

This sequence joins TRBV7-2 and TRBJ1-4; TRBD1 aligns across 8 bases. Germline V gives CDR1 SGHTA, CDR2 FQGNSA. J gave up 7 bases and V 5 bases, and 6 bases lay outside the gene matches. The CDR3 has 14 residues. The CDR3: CASSPQGGIEKLFF. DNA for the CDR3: TGTGCCAGCAGCCCACAGGGGGGGATTGAAAAACTGTTTTTT.

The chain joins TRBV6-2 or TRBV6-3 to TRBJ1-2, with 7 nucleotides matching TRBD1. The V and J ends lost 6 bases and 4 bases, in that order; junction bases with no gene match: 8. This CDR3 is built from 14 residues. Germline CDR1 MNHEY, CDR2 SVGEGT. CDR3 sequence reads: CASSSGTALYGYTF. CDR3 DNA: TGTGCCAGCAGCTCCGGGACAGCGCTCTATGGCTACACCTTC.